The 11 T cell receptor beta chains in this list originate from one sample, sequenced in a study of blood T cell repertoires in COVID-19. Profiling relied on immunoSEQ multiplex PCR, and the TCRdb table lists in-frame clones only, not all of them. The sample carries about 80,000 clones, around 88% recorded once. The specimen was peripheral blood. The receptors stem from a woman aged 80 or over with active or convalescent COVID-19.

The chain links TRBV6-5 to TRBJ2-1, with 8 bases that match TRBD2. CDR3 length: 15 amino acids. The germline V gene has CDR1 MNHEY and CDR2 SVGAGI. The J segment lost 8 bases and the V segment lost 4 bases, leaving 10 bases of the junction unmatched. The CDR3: CASSLLGTSIHEQFF. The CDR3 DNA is TGTGCCAGCAGTTTACTGGGGACTAGTATCCATGAGCAGTTCTTC.

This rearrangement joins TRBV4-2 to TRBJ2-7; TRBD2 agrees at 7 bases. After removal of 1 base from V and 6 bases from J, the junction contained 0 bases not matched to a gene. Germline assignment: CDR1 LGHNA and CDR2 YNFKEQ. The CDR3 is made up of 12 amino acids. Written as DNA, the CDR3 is TGTGCCAGCAGCCAAGGGGGGGGCGAGCAGTACTTC. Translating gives CASSQGGGEQYF.

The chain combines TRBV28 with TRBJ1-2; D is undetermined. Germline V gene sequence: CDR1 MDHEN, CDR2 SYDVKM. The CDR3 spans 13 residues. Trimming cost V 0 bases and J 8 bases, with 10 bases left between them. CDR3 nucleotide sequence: TGTGCCAGCAGTTTATGGGTGGGGAGCGGCTACACCTTC. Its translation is CASSLWVGSGYTF.

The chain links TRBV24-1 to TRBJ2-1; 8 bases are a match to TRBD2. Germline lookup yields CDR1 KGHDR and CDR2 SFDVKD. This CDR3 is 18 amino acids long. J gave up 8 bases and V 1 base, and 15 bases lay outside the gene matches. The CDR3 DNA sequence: TGTGCCACCAGTGATTTAAAGGGACGGGAGGGCCTACCCGATGAGCAGTTCTTC. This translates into CATSDLKGREGLPDEQFF.

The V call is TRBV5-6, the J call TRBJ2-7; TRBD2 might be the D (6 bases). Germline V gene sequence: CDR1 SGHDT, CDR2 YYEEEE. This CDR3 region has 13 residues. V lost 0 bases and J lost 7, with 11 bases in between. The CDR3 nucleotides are TGTGCCAGCAGCTTGGTCGCCCTAGCGGAGCAGTACTTC. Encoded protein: CASSLVALAEQYF.

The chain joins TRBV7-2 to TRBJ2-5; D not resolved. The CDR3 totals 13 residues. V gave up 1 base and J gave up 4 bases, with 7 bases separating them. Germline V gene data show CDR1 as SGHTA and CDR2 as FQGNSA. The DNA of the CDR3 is TGTGCCAGCAGCTTAGGCGGTTTAGAGACCCAGTACTTC. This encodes CASSLGGLETQYF. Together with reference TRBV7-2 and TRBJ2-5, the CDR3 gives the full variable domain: GAGVSQSPSNKVTEKGKDVELRCDPISGHTALYWYRQSLGQGLEFLIYFQGNSAPDKSGLPSDRFSAERTGGSVSTLTIQRTQQEDSAVYLCASSLGGLETQYFGPGTRLLVL.

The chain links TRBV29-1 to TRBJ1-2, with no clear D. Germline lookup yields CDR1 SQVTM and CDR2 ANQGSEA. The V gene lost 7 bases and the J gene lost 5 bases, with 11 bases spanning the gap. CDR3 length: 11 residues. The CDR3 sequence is CSARSGYGYTF. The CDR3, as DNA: TGCAGCGCGAGGTCGGGTTATGGCTACACCTTC.

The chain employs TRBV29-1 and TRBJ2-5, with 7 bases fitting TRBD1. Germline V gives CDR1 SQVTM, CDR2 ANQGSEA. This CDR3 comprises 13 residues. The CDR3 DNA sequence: TGCAGTTCGGGGACAGCAGCGGTGGAGACCCAGTACTTC. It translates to CSSGTAAVETQYF. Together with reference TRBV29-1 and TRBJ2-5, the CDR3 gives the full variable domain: SAVISQKPSRDICQRGTSLTIQCQVDSQVTMMFWYRQQPGQSLTLIATANQGSEATYESGFVIDKFPISRPNLTFSTLTVSNMSPEDSSIYLCSSGTAAVETQYFGPGTRLLVL.

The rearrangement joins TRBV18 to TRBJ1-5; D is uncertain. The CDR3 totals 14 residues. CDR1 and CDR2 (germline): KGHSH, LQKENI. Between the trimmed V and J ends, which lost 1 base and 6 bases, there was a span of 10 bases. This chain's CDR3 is CASSPQRVGQPQHF. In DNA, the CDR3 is TGTGCCAGCTCACCACAGAGAGTCGGTCAGCCCCAGCATTTT.

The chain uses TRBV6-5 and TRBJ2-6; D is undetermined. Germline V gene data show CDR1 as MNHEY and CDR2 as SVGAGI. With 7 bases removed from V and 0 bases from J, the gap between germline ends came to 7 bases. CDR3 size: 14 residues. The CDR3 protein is CASMSLSGANVLTF. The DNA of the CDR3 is TGTGCCAGCATGAGTCTCTCTGGGGCCAACGTCCTGACTTTC.

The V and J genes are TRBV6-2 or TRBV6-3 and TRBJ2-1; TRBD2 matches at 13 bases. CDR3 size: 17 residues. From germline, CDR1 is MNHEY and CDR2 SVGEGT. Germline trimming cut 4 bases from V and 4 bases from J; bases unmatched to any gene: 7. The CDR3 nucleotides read TGTGCCAGCAGTTTCGGACTAGCGGGAGTAGGGTACAATGAGCAGTTCTTC. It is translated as CASSFGLAGVGYNEQFF.